This T cell receptor (beta chain) was recovered during a study of beta chain features in type 1 diabetes. Study information: The study found patients and healthy donors alike in age, gender and cell yields.

Notes on this clone: Its antigen remains unknown.

Broader study findings: All four CD4+ subsets of Type 1 diabetes patients contained TCRB CDR3s that were moderately but significantly shorter.

The entirety of the isolated RNA underwent reverse transcription, so expressed TCRB transcripts were sequenced. Sequenced by immunoSEQ multiplex PCR; TCRdb stores in-frame clones only, minus some. The repertoire holds 200,000 to 300,000 clones, with about 11% as singletons. With 0 bases removed from V and 6 bases from J, the gap between germline ends came to 8 bases. CDR1 is SGDLS, CDR2 YYNGEE, per germline. This CDR3 is built from 13 residues. Sequences were obtained from naive CD4+ T cells from blood. The genes are TRBV9 and TRBJ2-3; D possibly corresponds to TRBD2 (6 bases). The sequence was collected from a man in his thirties or forties with type 1 diabetes. This CDR3 is CASSVDGGDTQYF. In nucleotides, the CDR3 is TGTGCCAGCAGCGTAGATGGGGGGGATACGCAGTATTTT.